This entry is about one T cell receptor beta chain. Its cognate antigen has yet to be identified. Base quality data are lacking; no much larger clone is found one base away. The data derive from a study of shared clonotypes between healthy human individuals (dated by TCRdb to 2019 to 2021). For context, the study as a whole: The cohort included a few men and a couple of women between 18 and 49 years of age. For each donor, CD4 naive and CD4 memory were each run on three plates, CD8 naive on two plates, and CD8 memory on one plate. To estimate repertoire size and how much clonotype sharing occurs between individuals, the study deeply sequenced the blood TCR repertoires of several healthy adults. Different laboratories and diverse techniques were used to prepare libraries and sequence TCR repertoires, to increase sequencing depth and limit assay-specific biases. Each donor's leukapheresis produced roughly between roughly 0.85 and 9.5 billion PBMCs. Results the study describes overall, beyond this receptor: Naive subsets generally had larger estimated clonotype richness than memory subsets did. Approximately 5% of naive CD4, around 3.6% of naive CD8, around 2.3% of memory CD4, and more than 0.35% of memory CD8 clonotypes were shared across several donors. Because the study included a small number of donors, the genetic and exposure-history diversity represented was limited. Pairwise subsampling led to the expectation that sequencing depth would affect the degree of clonotype sharing among donors. Compared with non-shared clonotypes, clonotypes shared by all four sorted-subset donors had higher generation probabilities. Sampling was restricted to blood, and TCR repertoires in tissue are likely to differ from TCR repertoires in blood. Rarefaction of sorted-subset datasets indicated incomplete sequencing despite the large sequencing depth.

Donors were healthy HIV-negative adults with no recently reported acute infections or vaccinations. All donors were Caucasian adults living in Nashville, Tennessee, USA. CD4+ T cells were enriched by magnetic negative selection, after which naive cells were positively selected on CD45RA and the negative fraction was taken as the memory subset. After blood collection by leukapheresis, PBMCs were isolated using Ficoll-Histopaque density gradient centrifugation and then cryopreserved in the vapor phase of liquid nitrogen. Analytical flow cytometry was used to check the purity and quantity of every magnetically sorted T cell population. Each sorted fraction had its genomic DNA isolated and then quantified by UV absorbance on a Nanodrop 2000c. TCR CDR3 regions were amplified from genomic DNA by multiplex PCR using the deep immunoSEQ assay. Extracted genomic DNA from each cell subset was spread evenly across all wells of several immunoSEQ 96-well plates, with each plate serving as a replicate. For sorted subsets, approximately 190 ng genomic DNA, equal to tens of thousands of T cell genomes, was loaded into each replicate PCR. The purified libraries were quantified using a Qubit 3.0 fluorometer, sized with a Bioanalyzer 2100, and then quantified again using the KAPA Library Quantification kit. Every immunoSEQ 96-well plate was sequenced on a dedicated single-read 150-cycle Illumina NextSeq 550 flow cell. Regarding the original processing steps: Because the immunoSEQ output held only junctional sequences and lacked quality scores, the filtering could not match the filtering applied to full-length reads. Sequences were annotated with PyIR, a Python wrapper for IgBLAST v1.9, using IMGT germline references to assign V/J genes and CDR3. Reads were filtered out if the reads had weak V/J assignments (E-value above 1e-6), no CDR3, stop codons, out-of-frame junctions, or ambiguous translated residues. V3J clonotypes were defined by identical inferred V gene, J gene, and CDR3 amino acid sequence. Percentage overlap between repertoires was computed as shared unique clonotypes divided by the size of the smaller repertoire. Three approaches were used to assess repertoire richness: RTK rarefaction, the Chao1 estimator, and Recon v2.1 estimates of unobserved clonotypes. OLGA was used to compute generation probabilities for all TCRbeta clonotypes that the gDNA method yielded from a handful of donors. TCRdb limited this immuneACCESS table to in-frame rearrangements with V and J called. A share of clones is missing; checked studies link under half to unresolved V genes, and the rest is unexplained. V, J and clone size are taken as reported in that table, and D and trimming were inferred from the DNA itself. The sample table lists about 2.3 million clones, 85% to 95% of them with a count of one. The top ten clones comprise 0.37% of the sample.

At the junction V is shortened by 0 bases and J by 0 bases, with 8 bases in between. The germline V gene (reference sequence) supplies CDR1 MNHNY and CDR2 SVGAGI. The CDR3 starts with the cysteine, ends with the phenylalanine, and has 15 residues. Of all the DNA, just the CDR3 is kept, 45 bases in frame from base 1. The rearranged chain carries TRBV6-6 and TRBJ1-1; the D gene identity is not certain. Sequencing was carried out using naive CD4+ T cells from PBMCs. The cell subset or site label, as the study defines it: CD45RA+ positively selected. The receptor was derived from a man aged 18 to 30 in good health. Some clones in this sample may be carry-over from other donors' samples. The base sequence is TGTGCCAGCAGTTACTCGGCCTTCATGAACACTGAAGCTTTCTTT. This yields the protein CASSYSAFMNTEAFF.